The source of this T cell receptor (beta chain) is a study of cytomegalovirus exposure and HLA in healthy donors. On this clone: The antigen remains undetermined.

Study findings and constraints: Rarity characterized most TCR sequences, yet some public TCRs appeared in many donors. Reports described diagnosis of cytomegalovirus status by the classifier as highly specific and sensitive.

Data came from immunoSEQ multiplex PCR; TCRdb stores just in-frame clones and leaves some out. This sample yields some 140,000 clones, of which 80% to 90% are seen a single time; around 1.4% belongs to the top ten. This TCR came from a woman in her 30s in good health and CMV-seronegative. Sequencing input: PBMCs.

The CDR3 DNA reads as TGTGCCTGGAGTGTATCACAGGGGGTCACCGGGGAGCTGTTTTTT. Amino acid sequence: CAWSVSQGVTGELFF. The rearrangement joins TRBV30 to TRBJ2-2; 8 positions match TRBD1. The J segment lost 4 bases and the V segment lost 0 bases, leaving 4 bases of the junction unmatched. The CDR3 contains 15 residues. Germline CDR1 and CDR2: GTSNPN and SVGIG (reference sequence).